These T cell receptor beta chains were read from a single sample in a study of cytomegalovirus exposure and HLA in healthy donors. Sequencing used immunoSEQ multiplex PCR; TCRdb keeps in-frame clones, though not all of them. Of roughly 97,000 clones listed, roughly four fifths are singletons. What was sequenced was PBMCs. The receptors come from a middle-aged man in good health and CMV-seropositive. The conserved cysteine and the conserved F or W are not part of the CDR3 here.

v_gene	j_gene	CDR3aa
TRBV5-1	TRBJ2-5	ASSYGGPEETQY
TRBV5-3	TRBJ1-2	ARSMVEGHGYT
TRBV7-2	TRBJ2-5	ASSPGQGAQETQY
TRBV15	TRBJ2-1	ATSHRGLYNEQF
TRBV4-1	-	ASSQDIRTGVYEQY
TRBV6-6	TRBJ2-7	ASSYPGQIRTPY
TRBV5-4	TRBJ1-1	ASSWGTGGGTEAF
TRBV2	TRBJ2-3	ASTLLDTDTQY
TRBV15	TRBJ2-7	ATSSGLAGGEQY
TRBV2	TRBJ2-7	ATAQGAPDYEQY
TRBV6-4	TRBJ2-3	ASSDKTSGRADTQY
TRBV27	TRBJ2-1	ATSGTYNEQF
TRBV6-5	TRBJ2-7	ASRPIAGTYEQY
TRBV2	TRBJ1-1	ARPGQGNEAF
TRBV30	TRBJ1-1	AWSEQGYTEAF
TRBV7-2	TRBJ2-3	ASTPQLGTQY
TRBV6-1	TRBJ2-7	ASSSLGQGTYEQY
TRBV6-5	TRBJ2-1	ASSRSVTSYNEQF
TRBV10-3	TRBJ1-5	AISENYSNQPQH
TRBV19	TRBJ1-1	ASSIDRVTEAF
TRBV5-1	TRBJ1-2	ASSPAGTAGYT
TRBV11-2	TRBJ1-2	ASSLTQGSNYGYT
TRBV7-2	TRBJ2-4	ASSLGIRDIQY
TRBV7-9	TRBJ1-2	SSSFVAGYT
TRBV6-5	TRBJ1-2	ASVTELGGYT
TRBV30	TRBJ1-1	AWSVGKRGAF
TRBV4-1	TRBJ2-1	ASSQDVGGGYNEQF
TRBV5-4	TRBJ2-3	ASSLELAGGTDTQY
TRBV19	TRBJ2-3	ASRQGKTDTRY
TRBV7-9	TRBJ2-2	ARSVEDRGITGELF
TRBV18	TRBJ2-7	ASSPRTGGAEQY
TRBV9	TRBJ2-3	ASSVAAGGPLTDTQY
TRBV5-4	TRBJ1-3	ASSGGGLNSGNTIY
TRBV28	TRBJ2-4	ASSGRVDIQY
TRBV6-6	TRBJ2-3	ASNRQDGTDTQY
TRBV5-1	TRBJ2-3	ASRPDGSTSTDTQY
TRBV9	TRBJ1-5	ASSVHRGVYSNQPQH
TRBV6-6	TRBJ2-7	ASSLGDREQYEQY
TRBV7-9	TRBJ2-1	SSSQGGGRVYNEQF
TRBV9	TRBJ2-7	ASSPQGQGNYEQY
TRBV9	TRBJ1-1	ASTRTGGNTEAF
TRBV6-6	TRBJ1-4	ASSYSNVPLAEKLF
TRBV6-1	TRBJ1-2	ASSPDRTSYGYT
TRBV19	TRBJ1-4	ASRRSNEKLF
TRBV6-6	TRBJ2-3	ASSYASGPGTDTQY
TRBV19	TRBJ2-5	ASSGPTSGRETQY
TRBV11-2	TRBJ1-6	ASSAGIQGSPLH
TRBV7-9	TRBJ2-3	ASSLGQGTDTQY
TRBV19	TRBJ2-7	ASSHTSSASYEQY
TRBV11-2	TRBJ2-3	ASSPGGVFTDTQY
TRBV6-1	TRBJ2-3	ASSADRVGVTDTQY
TRBV6-4	TRBJ2-3	ACVVSGRTDTQY
TRBV15	TRBJ2-6	ATSRGQITGANVLT
TRBV5-1	TRBJ1-5	ASSLTGGNQPQH
TRBV7-9	TRBJ2-5	ASTPSSDETQY
TRBV10-3	TRBJ1-2	AISESQGRPNYGYT
TRBV7-2	TRBJ1-3	ASSFHRVSGNTIY
TRBV9	TRBJ2-5	ASSVVGGVGETQY
TRBV9	TRBJ2-1	ASSEGSLNEQF